One sample yielded the 29 T cell receptor beta chains listed below, sequenced in a study of cytomegalovirus exposure and HLA in healthy donors. This PCR relied on a set of 60 Vbeta primers and 13 Jbeta primers. Sequencing used immunoSEQ multiplex PCR; TCRdb keeps in-frame clones, though not all of them. The sample includes some 54,000 clones, 80% of them seen just once. The sequenced material came from PBMCs. The receptor set was obtained from a male donor in good health and CMV-seronegative.

The sample holds one count of this clone. This chain links TRBV4-3 with TRBJ1-3, with 8 bases lining up with TRBD1. Per germline, CDR1 LGHNA and CDR2 YSLEER. The CDR3 has 17 residues. V trimming: 1 base; J trimming: 2 bases; junction bases outside the gene matches: 7. The CDR3 DNA sequence: TGCGCCAGCAGCCAAGGATTCCAGGGGGCTGCTGGAAACACCATATATTTT. The encoded protein is CASSQGFQGAAGNTIYF.

V gene TRBV18 combines with J gene TRBJ2-7; TRBD1 is a possible D gene (5 bases). The CDR3 sequence is 15 residues long. Germline-derived CDR1 and CDR2 are KGHSH and LQKENI. The V end lost 1 base, the J end lost 5 bases, and 15 bases lay between the germline ends. Here the CDR3 reads CASSPQQGPSDEQYF. The CDR3 nucleotides read TGTGCCAGCTCACCACAGCAGGGCCCGAGCGACGAGCAGTACTTC.

The V gene is TRBV4-1, the J gene TRBJ1-3; possible D gene TRBD1, 5 bases. Germline values: CDR1 MGHRA, CDR2 YSYEKL. Trimming stripped 3 bases from V and 0 bases from J, with 12 bases between. This CDR3 has 16 residues. The CDR3 nucleotides are TGCGCCAGCAGCCAGGACATTCTCAGCTCTGGAAACACCATATATTTT. Protein: CASSQDILSSGNTIYF.

The genes are TRBV7-6 and TRBJ1-4; 9 bases are shared with TRBD1. V trimming: 4 bases; J trimming: 8 bases; junction bases outside the gene matches: 5. CDR3 length equals 14 residues. Germline-derived CDR1 and CDR2 are SGHVS and FNYEAQ. CDR3 sequence: CASSSGTGSEKLFF. The CDR3 coding sequence is TGTGCCAGCAGCTCGGGGACAGGGAGCGAAAAACTGTTTTTT. Looking up the rest from reference TRBV7-6 and TRBJ1-4 gives the full variable domain: GAGVSQSPRYKVTKRGQDVALRCDPISGHVSLYWYRQALGQGPEFLTYFNYEAQQDKSGLPNDRFSAERPEGSISTLTIQRTEQRDSAMYRCASSSGTGSEKLFFGSGTQLSVL.

The chain combines TRBV7-9 with TRBJ2-3; the D gene is possibly TRBD2 (5 bases). V was shortened by 1 base and J by 4 bases, with 18 bases between the two germline ends. The germline CDR1 and CDR2 sequences are SEHNR and FQNEAQ (reference sequence). CDR3 length: 17 amino acids. CDR3 sequence: CASSLVSGSQVADTQYF. CDR3 nucleotide sequence: TGTGCCAGCAGCTTAGTGAGCGGCAGCCAAGTTGCAGATACGCAGTATTTT.

The chain uses TRBV29-1 and TRBJ1-2, with 8 nucleotides matching TRBD1. Germline CDR1 SQVTM, CDR2 ANQGSEA. V gave up 0 bases and J gave up 4 bases; unmatched junction bases: 4. This CDR3 spans 14 amino acids. The CDR3 region is CSVEERTGSYGYTF. The CDR3 region has the DNA TGCAGCGTTGAAGAGAGGACAGGGAGCTATGGCTACACCTTC.

The V call is TRBV13, the J call TRBJ1-2, with 8 bases identical to TRBD1. The CDR3 consists of 16 residues. Germline-derived CDR1 and CDR2 are PRHDT and FYEKMQ (reference sequence). V lost 2 bases and J lost 4; bases outside the gene matches: 9. CDR3 in amino acids: CASSLRLRQGTYGYTF. CDR3 DNA: TGTGCCAGCAGCTTACGACTACGACAGGGGACCTATGGCTACACCTTC.

A few counts support this clone. The V call is TRBV30, the J call TRBJ1-6; unclear D gene. The germline V gene has CDR1 GTSNPN and CDR2 SVGIG (reference sequence). Trimming took 0 bases from V and 9 from J, leaving 15 bases between them. The CDR3 is 15 amino acids. The CDR3 is CAWSVSPPSASPLHF. DNA for the CDR3: TGTGCCTGGAGTGTAAGCCCCCCAAGCGCTTCACCCCTCCACTTT.

The J gene is TRBJ1-2, the V gene TRBV7-2; 7 bases fit TRBD1. Germline CDR1 and CDR2: SGHTA and FQGNSA. V gave up 1 base and J gave up 2 bases; unmatched junction bases: 4. The CDR3 is 15 residues long. In DNA, the CDR3 is TGTGCCAGCAGCTTAGTGGTGACAGGGAACTATGGCTACACCTTC. Its protein is CASSLVVTGNYGYTF.

This chain joins TRBV30 and TRBJ2-5; D is possibly TRBD2 (5 bases). The length of the CDR3 is 12 residues. V lost 0 bases, J lost 5 bases, and 7 bases lay in between. Germline V CDR1 and CDR2: GTSNPN, SVGIG (reference sequence). In DNA form, the CDR3 reads TGTGCCTGGAGTGTGAGCGGTGAGACCCAGTACTTC. Translation gives CAWSVSGETQYF.

The chain recombines TRBV9 with TRBJ2-5; maybe TRBD1 (6 bases). CDR1 is SGDLS and CDR2 is YYNGEE in the germline V gene. This CDR3 has 14 residues. Trimming shortened V by 0 bases and J by 4 bases, and 10 bases separated the two germline ends. The CDR3 DNA is TGTGCCAGCAGCGTAGGGACAGCGAGAGAGACCCAGTACTTC. This sequence encodes CASSVGTARETQYF.

A few counts support this clone. V usage is TRBV11-2 and J usage is TRBJ2-7, with 8 positions matching TRBD1. The CDR3 has 15 amino acids. V shed 3 bases, J shed 2 bases, and the junction held 6 bases outside the gene matches. From germline, CDR1 is SGHAT and CDR2 FQNNGV. CDR3 residues: CASSLDRVRTYEQYF. The CDR3 coding sequence is TGTGCCAGCAGCTTGGACAGGGTACGAACCTACGAGCAGTACTTC.

The rearrangement uses TRBV29-1 and TRBJ1-1, with 8 bases identical to TRBD1. The CDR3 length is 14 residues. V was clipped by 4 bases and J by 0 bases; unmatched bases: 4. Germline assignment: CDR1 SQVTM and CDR2 ANQGSEA. For the CDR3, the DNA is TGCAGCGTTGCGTTACAGGGGGTGAACACTGAAGCTTTCTTT. It encodes CSVALQGVNTEAFF.

For this clone: This sample includes further DNA sequences coding for the same CDR3. The chain links TRBV4-3 to TRBJ2-7, with D perhaps TRBD2 (6 bases). V was cut by 2 bases and J by 4 bases, with 9 bases left in between. This CDR3 is 13 amino acids long. CDR1 is LGHNA, CDR2 YSLEER, per germline. The CDR3 sequence: CASSQTGTYEQYF. CDR3 nucleotides: TGCGCCAGCAGCCAAACCGGGACTTACGAGCAGTACTTC.

V is TRBV10-3 and J is TRBJ2-7; 11 bases fit TRBD1. From germline, CDR1 is ENHRY and CDR2 SYGVKD. The CDR3 has 17 amino acids. The V gene end was trimmed by 6 bases and the J gene end by 2 bases; junction bases not matched to a gene: 12. This CDR3 reads CAIRPNSGQGGTYEQYF. CDR3 DNA sequence: TGTGCCATCAGACCGAATTCGGGACAGGGGGGAACCTACGAGCAGTACTTC.

The rearrangement links TRBV9 to TRBJ2-5, with 10 bases that match TRBD2. V gave up 5 bases and J gave up 4 bases; unmatched junction bases: 5. Germline V gene data show CDR1 as SGDLS and CDR2 as YYNGEE. The CDR3 runs to 14 residues. CDR3 DNA: TGTGCCAGCAGTGAGCGGGGGGGCCGAGAGACCCAGTACTTC. This encodes CASSERGGRETQYF.

The chain has TRBV4-2 and TRBJ1-5, with 8 positions matching TRBD1. Per the germline V gene, CDR1 is LGHNA and CDR2 is YNFKEQ. This CDR3 is 19 amino acids long. Trimming took 1 base from V and 0 from J; bases not matched to a gene: 11. CDR3 nucleotides: TGTGCCAGCAGCCAAGCTTGGCCCGGACAGGGCGATAGCAATCAGCCCCAGCATTTT. It is translated as CASSQAWPGQGDSNQPQHF.

The chain has TRBV7-2 and TRBJ1-2, with D perhaps matching TRBD1 (6 bases). CDR1 and CDR2 (germline): SGHTA, FQGNSA. This CDR3 is built from 16 residues. Trimming removed 5 bases from V and 4 bases from J, with 20 bases in between. The CDR3 sequence: CASSTVQGGWSYGYTF. CDR3 nucleotides: TGTGCCAGCAGCACCGTCCAAGGGGGATGGAGCTATGGCTACACCTTC.

This clone showed up just once. V and J are TRBV4-3 and TRBJ1-1, with D perhaps matching TRBD1 (6 bases). V lost 0 bases and J 0 bases, leaving 14 bases between the germline ends. The CDR3 has 17 residues. Germline V lookup: CDR1 LGHNA, CDR2 YSLEER. The CDR3 loop is CASSQDSQGPMNTEAFF. CDR3 DNA sequence: TGCGCCAGCAGCCAAGATAGTCAGGGGCCCATGAACACTGAAGCTTTCTTT.

The rearrangement links TRBV2 to TRBJ1-2; TRBD1 agrees at 12 bases. Germline V gene data show CDR1 as SNHLY and CDR2 as FYNNEI. There are 15 residues in the CDR3. Trimming cost V 7 bases and J 2 bases; bases outside gene matches: 5. CDR3 sequence: CASNRDRGLNYGYTF. The CDR3 bases are TGTGCCAGCAACAGGGACAGGGGGCTAAACTATGGCTACACCTTC.

V usage is TRBV7-3 and J usage is TRBJ2-3; D gene uncertain. CDR3 size: 15 residues. The germline V gene encodes CDR1 SGHTA and CDR2 FQGTGA. Trimming removed 1 base at V and 5 bases at J, with 13 bases between. The chain's CDR3 is CASSLNPGLGDTQYF. The CDR3 DNA follows: TGTGCCAGCAGCTTAAATCCGGGTCTGGGAGATACGCAGTATTTT. The whole variable domain, filled in from reference TRBV7-3 and TRBJ2-3, reads GAGVSQTPSNKVTEKGKYVELRCDPISGHTALYWYRQSLGQGPEFLIYFQGTGAADDSGLPNDRFFAVRPEGSVSTLKIQRTERGDSAVYLCASSLNPGLGDTQYFGPGTRLTVL.

The chain joins TRBV19 to TRBJ1-2; 7 positions agree with TRBD1. There are 13 residues in the CDR3. J gave up 5 bases and V 6 bases, and 6 bases lay outside the gene matches. From germline, CDR1 is LNHDA and CDR2 SQIVND (reference sequence). This chain's CDR3 is CASRAGQLYGYTF. The DNA for the CDR3 is TGTGCCAGTAGGGCGGGACAGCTTTATGGCTACACCTTC. Together with reference TRBV19 and TRBJ1-2, the CDR3 gives the full variable domain: DGGITQSPKYLFRKEGQNVTLSCEQNLNHDAMYWYRQDPGQGLRLIYYSQIVNDFQKGDIAEGYSVSREKKESFPLTVTSAQKNPTAFYLCASRAGQLYGYTFGSGTRLTVV.

This chain links TRBV18 with TRBJ2-7; D is unresolved. Germline-derived CDR1 and CDR2 are KGHSH and LQKENI. The CDR3 spans 16 residues. Trimming stripped 2 bases from V and 2 bases from J, with 16 bases between. CDR3 coding DNA: TGTGCCAGCTCACCAATCTCGGCAGGCCGAACCTACGAGCAGTACTTC. This encodes CASSPISAGRTYEQYF.

The genes are TRBV29-1 and TRBJ2-6; D is possibly TRBD2 (7 bases). With 7 bases removed from V and 2 bases from J, the gap between germline ends came to 12 bases. Germline V gene lookup returns CDR1 SQVTM and CDR2 ANQGSEA. There are 14 residues in the CDR3. The CDR3 DNA follows: TGCAGCGCCGAGGGGGGGGCTGGGGCCAACGTCCTGACTTTC. It yields the protein CSAEGGAGANVLTF.

The chain has TRBV29-1 and TRBJ2-1, with D possibly being TRBD2 (6 bases). In germline, CDR1 is SQVTM, CDR2 ANQGSEA. This CDR3 comprises 15 residues. Trimming stripped 2 bases from V and 5 bases from J, with 16 bases between. The CDR3 bases are TGCAGCGTTGAACCCGGGGCCGGCGGGGACAATGAGCAGTTCTTC. Protein product: CSVEPGAGGDNEQFF.

Notes on this clone: One end of the junction does not line up with germline, which may come from a read error. This chain connects TRBV5-6 to TRBJ1-6; unclear D gene. The germline V gene encodes CDR1 SGHDT and CDR2 YYEEEE. This CDR3 comprises 16 residues. CDR3: CASSSGADSNNSPLHF. CDR3 nucleotide sequence: TGTGCCAGTTCATCGGGAGCCGACTCCAATAATTCACCCCTCCACTTT. Supplemented by reference TRBV5-6 and TRBJ1-6, the full variable domain reads DAGVTQSPTHLIKTRGQQVTLRCSPKSGHDTVSWYQQALGQGPQFIFQYYEEEERQRGNFPDRFSGHQFPNYSSELNVNALLLGDSALYLCASSSGADSNNSPLHFGNGTRLTVT.

The chain uses TRBV2 and TRBJ1-2; 7 bases match TRBD1. The CDR3 spans 15 residues. Losses at the gene ends were 4 bases for V and 0 bases for J; bases not matched to a gene: 5. The germline V gene has CDR1 SNHLY and CDR2 FYNNEI. The CDR3 coding sequence is TGTGCCAGCAGTGCTACAGGGGCCTCTAACTATGGCTACACCTTC. Translation: CASSATGASNYGYTF.

The rearrangement joins TRBV14 to TRBJ2-5; D unresolved. V was shortened by 4 bases and J by 7 bases, with 10 bases between the two germline ends. The CDR3 covers 12 residues. The V gene's germline CDR1 is SGHDN and CDR2 FVKESK. This CDR3 is CASSLIRGTQYF. In DNA, the CDR3 is TGTGCCAGCAGCCTTATCAGAGGGACCCAGTACTTC.

CDR3 loop: CASSSSGEGTDTQYF. In DNA, the CDR3 is TGTGCCAGCAGCTCTTCGGGGGAGGGCACAGATACGCAGTATTTT. The V call is TRBV11-2, the J call TRBJ2-3; D may be TRBD2 (6 bases). Trimming removed 4 bases from V and 1 base from J, with 12 bases in between. CDR3 size: 15 residues. The V gene's germline CDR1 is SGHAT and CDR2 FQNNGV.